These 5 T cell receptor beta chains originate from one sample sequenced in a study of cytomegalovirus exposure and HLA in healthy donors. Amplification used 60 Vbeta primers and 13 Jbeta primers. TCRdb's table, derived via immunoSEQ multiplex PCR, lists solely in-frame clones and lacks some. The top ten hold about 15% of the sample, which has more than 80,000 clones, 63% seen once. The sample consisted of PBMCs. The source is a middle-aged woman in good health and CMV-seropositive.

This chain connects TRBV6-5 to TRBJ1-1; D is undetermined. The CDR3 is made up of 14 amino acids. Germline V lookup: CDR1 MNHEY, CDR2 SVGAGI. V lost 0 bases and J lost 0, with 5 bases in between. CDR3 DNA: TGTGCCAGCAGTTACTCGGACTTGAACACTGAAGCTTTCTTT. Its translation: CASSYSDLNTEAFF.

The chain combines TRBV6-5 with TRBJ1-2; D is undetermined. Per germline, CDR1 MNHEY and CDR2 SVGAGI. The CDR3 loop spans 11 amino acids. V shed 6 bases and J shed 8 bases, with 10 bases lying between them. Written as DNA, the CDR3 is TGTGCCAGCAGAGAAAACACGGGCTACACCTTC. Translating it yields CASRENTGYTF.

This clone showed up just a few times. The CDR3 DNA reads as TGCGCCAGCAGCCAAGAGGGACAGGGGCCTAAGTTCTTC. This sequence encodes CASSQEGQGPKFF. The chain couples TRBV4-3 to TRBJ2-1; 10 bases are shared with TRBD1. This CDR3 region has 13 residues. Germline CDR1 is LGHNA and CDR2 is YSLEER. V lost 0 bases and J lost 14; bases outside the gene matches: 4.

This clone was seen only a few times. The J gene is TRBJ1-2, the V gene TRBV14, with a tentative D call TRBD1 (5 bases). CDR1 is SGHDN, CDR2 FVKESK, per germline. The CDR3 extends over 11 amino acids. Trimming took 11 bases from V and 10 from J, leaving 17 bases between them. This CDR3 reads CAPSRGQDYTF. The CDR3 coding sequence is TGTGCCCCAAGTAGGGGCCAAGACTACACCTTC.

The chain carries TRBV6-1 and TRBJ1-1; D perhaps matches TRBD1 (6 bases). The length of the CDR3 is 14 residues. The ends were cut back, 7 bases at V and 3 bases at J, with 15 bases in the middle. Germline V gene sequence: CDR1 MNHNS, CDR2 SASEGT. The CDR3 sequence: CASTEQGRDTEAFF. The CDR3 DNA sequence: TGTGCCAGCACCGAACAGGGAAGGGACACTGAAGCTTTCTTT.